This T cell receptor beta chain is drawn from a study of identifying expanded T cells in peripheral blood. Generated by immunoSEQ multiplex PCR, the TCRdb table keeps only in-frame clones and is missing some. The table records 50,000 or so clones, roughly 89% of them present only once. Trimming removed 7 bases from V and 5 bases from J, with 11 bases in between. The germline V gene has CDR1 DFQATT and CDR2 SNEGSKA (reference sequence). The CDR3 is 11 residues long. The source is a person aged 18 to 75 in good health. The rearrangement joins TRBV20-1 to TRBJ2-5; the D is unclear. What was sequenced was blood. CDR3 amino acids: CSVRPGETQYF. The CDR3 region has the DNA TGCAGTGTCCGCCCCGGGGAGACCCAGTACTTC.